One sample yielded the 22 T cell receptor beta chains listed below, sequenced in a study of quantifying T cell responses using KT2 cells. Whole-study context: cDNA was made from DNase-treated RNA using alpha and beta constant primers.

An oligo carrying a UMI was ligated to the cDNA 3' end. The first PCR ran roughly 4 cycles with an equimolar RC1.1 and RC1.2 beta primer mix. TCRdb redid the calling of the UMI-ligation and nested PCR reads with MiXCR, one entry per CDR3 protein. The sample has fewer than 50,000 distinct CDR3 sequences, over 15% seen once. The specimen was PBMCs spiked with cells of the T cell clone KT2. The receptors here all came from a human donor.

The chain's CDR3 is CASSLGLAGGLETQYF. The CDR3 DNA follows: TGTGCCAGCAGTTTAGGGCTAGCGGGGGGTTTGGAGACCCAGTACTTC. The chain recombines TRBV12-3 or TRBV12-4 with TRBJ2-5; 11 bases map to TRBD2. The length of the CDR3 is 16 residues. The trim removed 1 base at V and 5 bases at J, leaving 6 bases unmatched.

This clonotype appeared a few times. The chain has TRBV7-9 and TRBJ2-3; maybe TRBD1 (6 bases). The V end was cut by 1 base, the J end by 4 bases, with 12 bases between. This CDR3 spans 15 amino acids. Germline V gene data show CDR1 as SEHNR and CDR2 as FQNEAQ (reference sequence). The CDR3 loop reads CASSLGGPGADTQYF. The DNA of the CDR3 is TGTGCCAGCAGCTTAGGAGGACCAGGGGCAGATACGCAGTATTTT.

This clonotype was seen a handful of times. This chain joins TRBV15 and TRBJ1-1; D gene unclear. Germline CDR1 is LNHNV and CDR2 is YYDKDF (reference sequence). The CDR3 has 14 amino acids. With 0 bases removed from V and 9 bases from J, the gap between germline ends came to 14 bases. This chain's CDR3 is CATSREGLSDKAFF. The CDR3 coding sequence is TGTGCCACCAGCAGAGAAGGTTTGTCAGACAAAGCTTTCTTT. Combining the CDR3 with reference TRBV15 and TRBJ1-1 gives the whole variable domain DAMVIQNPRYQVTQFGKPVTLSCSQTLNHNVMYWYQQKSSQAPKLLFHYYDKDFNNEADTPDNFQSRRPNTSFCFLDIRSPGLGDTAMYLCATSREGLSDKAFFGQGTRLTVV.

The V and J genes are TRBV11-3 and TRBJ2-1; 11 positions match TRBD2. V shed 1 base and J 7 bases; nucleotides not matched to a gene: 9. From germline, CDR1 is SGHNT and CDR2 YENEEA. CDR3 length equals 17 residues. The CDR3 nucleotides are TGTGCCAGCAGCTTAGTATCGGTTTTAGCGGGAGGGAATGAGCAGTTCTTC. This translates into CASSLVSVLAGGNEQFF.

The chain is built from TRBV27 and TRBJ1-2; 8 bases match TRBD1. The V gene end was trimmed by 1 base and the J gene end by 5 bases; junction bases not matched to a gene: 12. The CDR3 sequence is 17 residues long. Germline V gene data show CDR1 as MNHEY and CDR2 as SMNVEV (reference sequence). The CDR3 DNA follows: TGTGCCAGCAGTTTATTTGCATCGGCAGGGGGCATGTATGGCTACACCTTC. Translating gives CASSLFASAGGMYGYTF.

To note about this clonotype: A much bigger clone sits one base away, suggesting this may be a read error. The gene calls are TRBV21-1 and TRBJ2-5. TRBV21-1 is deemed a pseudogene. There are 11 residues in the CDR3. The CDR3 protein is CASSKEETQYF. DNA of the CDR3: TGTGCCAGCAGCAAAGAGGAGACCCAGTACTTC.

The chain uses TRBV20-1 and TRBJ1-1, with D perhaps TRBD1 (5 bases). With 5 bases removed from V and 1 base from J, the gap between germline ends came to 14 bases. The CDR3 runs 14 residues. The V gene's germline CDR1 is DFQATT and CDR2 SNEGSKA (reference sequence). The CDR3 loop is CSALAGASNTEAFF. CDR3 bases: TGCAGTGCTTTAGCTGGGGCATCGAACACTGAAGCTTTCTTT.

The sample holds many counts of this clonotype. V gene TRBV7-2 combines with J gene TRBJ2-1; 10 bases line up with TRBD2. The CDR3 spans 17 residues. V shed 5 bases, J shed 2 bases, and the junction held 9 bases outside the gene matches. The germline CDR1 and CDR2 sequences are SGHTA and FQGNSA. This chain's CDR3 is CASSLSGLARAYNEQFF. DNA for the CDR3: TGTGCCAGCAGCCTGTCGGGACTAGCGAGAGCCTACAATGAGCAGTTCTTC.

This clonotype has more than one count but fewer than ten. This chain joins TRBV29-1 and TRBJ2-3; either TRBD1 or TRBD2 may supply D (5 bases each). Germline V gene data show CDR1 as SQVTM and CDR2 as ANQGSEA. The V and J ends lost 4 bases and 4 bases respectively, with 12 bases between them. The CDR3 covers 13 residues. Here the CDR3 DNA reads TGCAGCGTTGGTGGGACGCCACCAGATACGCAGTATTTT. It translates to CSVGGTPPDTQYF.

A few counts support this clonotype. This rearrangement joins TRBV7-2 to TRBJ2-1, with TRBD2 matching 9 bases. The CDR3 extends over 16 amino acids. In germline, CDR1 is SGHTA, CDR2 FQGNSA. Losses at the gene ends were 3 bases for V and 4 bases for J; bases not matched to a gene: 7. This chain's CDR3 is CASSFTGTSPYNEQFF. The CDR3, as DNA: TGTGCCAGCAGCTTCACCGGGACTAGCCCGTACAATGAGCAGTTCTTC.

This clonotype has just a few counts. This chain uses TRBV7-3 with TRBJ2-3; 7 bases agree with TRBD1. From germline, CDR1 is SGHTA and CDR2 FQGTGA. This CDR3 has 14 residues. The junction had 2 bases not matched to a gene; V was cut back by 5 bases and J by 0 bases. CDR3 bases: TGTGCCAGCAGCGGGGGACAGAGCACAGATACGCAGTATTTT. Its translation is CASSGGQSTDTQYF.

J is TRBJ2-1 and V is TRBV6-4; TRBD2 aligns across 7 bases. The CDR3 loop spans 14 amino acids. Trimming took 0 bases from V and 6 from J; bases not matched to a gene: 2. Germline V lookup: CDR1 MRHNA, CDR2 SNTAGT. The CDR3 DNA reads TGTGCCAGCAGTGACTCTGGGGGGGGCAATGAGCAGTTCTTC. Translation: CASSDSGGGNEQFF.

In its sample, this clonotype was seen many times. The rearrangement links TRBV6-2 or TRBV6-3 to TRBJ2-2; the D is unclear. This CDR3 has 13 residues. The germline V and J ends were trimmed by 4 bases and 8 bases, with 11 bases remaining between them. Germline-derived CDR1 and CDR2 are MNHEY and SVGEGT. The CDR3 coding sequence is TGTGCCAGCAGTTCCCGTAGTTTTGGGGAGCTGTTTTTT. Translation gives CASSSRSFGELFF.

The V gene is TRBV29-1, the J gene TRBJ2-1, with 10 bases fitting TRBD2. Germline V CDR1 and CDR2: SQVTM, ANQGSEA. The CDR3 contains 15 residues. The trim removed 1 base at V and 7 bases at J, leaving 7 bases unmatched. CDR3 region: CSVEGPLAGDNEQFF. Written as DNA, the CDR3 is TGCAGCGTTGAAGGCCCTCTAGCGGGAGATAATGAGCAGTTCTTC.

The V gene is TRBV29-1, the J gene TRBJ2-5; D may be TRBD1 (5 bases). Germline V gene lookup returns CDR1 SQVTM and CDR2 ANQGSEA. This CDR3 has 15 amino acids. V was shortened by 0 bases and J by 4 bases, with 15 bases between the two germline ends. The DNA of the CDR3 is TGCAGCGTTGAAGATTACACAGGATCGGCAGAGACCCAGTACTTC. Amino acid sequence: CSVEDYTGSAETQYF.

Many counts were recorded for this clonotype. This chain uses TRBV3-1 with TRBJ2-1; D uncertain. Germline assignment: CDR1 LGHDT and CDR2 YNNKEL (reference sequence). Trimming left V 2 bases short and J 2 bases short, with 10 bases between. The CDR3 length is 15 residues. The CDR3 nucleotides are TGTGCCAGCAGCCAAAAGGTCGTCGCCTACAATGAGCAGTTCTTC. It yields the protein CASSQKVVAYNEQFF.

This chain links TRBV6-1 with TRBJ1-2; TRBD1 is a possible D gene (6 bases). The germline gives CDR1 MNHNS, CDR2 SASEGT. Trimming removed 2 bases from V and 6 bases from J, with 10 bases in between. The CDR3 totals 13 residues. The CDR3 sequence: CASSESEGDGYTF. In nucleotides, the CDR3 is TGTGCCAGCAGTGAAAGTGAGGGGGATGGCTACACCTTC.

This clonotype was counted only a few times. This chain joins TRBV3-1 and TRBJ2-3; 7 bases line up with TRBD2. The CDR3 length is 16 residues. J was trimmed by 3 bases and V by 1 base; bases with no gene match: 7. Germline CDR1 and CDR2: LGHDT and YNNKEL (reference sequence). The CDR3 sequence: CASSQGSAGATDTQYF. DNA of the CDR3: TGTGCCAGCAGCCAAGGGTCCGCGGGAGCAACAGATACGCAGTATTTT.

V is TRBV6-5 and J is TRBJ2-2; the D gene is possibly TRBD2 (6 bases). The germline CDR1 and CDR2 sequences are MNHEY and SVGAGI. The CDR3 spans 16 residues. Between the trimmed V and J ends, which lost 6 bases and 1 base, there was a span of 15 bases. The CDR3 region is CASSLLAELNTGELFF. The DNA of the CDR3 is TGTGCCAGCAGCTTATTAGCGGAATTGAACACCGGGGAGCTGTTTTTT.

The genes are TRBV20-1 and TRBJ2-7, with 10 bases fitting TRBD1. Germline CDR1 is DFQATT and CDR2 is SNEGSKA (reference sequence). This CDR3 region has 14 residues. Trimming cost V 5 bases and J 6 bases; bases outside gene matches: 10. In DNA, the CDR3 is TGCAGTGCTGGTAGGACAGGGGGGAAAATCGAGCAGTACTTC. Translating it yields CSAGRTGGKIEQYF.

The rearrangement uses TRBV10-2 and TRBJ1-2; TRBD1 matches at 7 bases. The germline gives CDR1 WSHSY, CDR2 SAAADI. The CDR3 spans 13 residues. The V gene end was trimmed by 5 bases and the J gene end by 8 bases; junction bases not matched to a gene: 8. The CDR3 region has the DNA TGCGCCAGCAGTAAAGACAGGGATCGGGGCTACACCTTC. Translation gives CASSKDRDRGYTF.

This chain connects TRBV20-1 to TRBJ2-7; 10 nucleotides match TRBD2. Germline V gives CDR1 DFQATT, CDR2 SNEGSKA (reference sequence). The CDR3 length is 15 residues. The V segment lost 5 bases and the J segment 7 bases; nucleotides outside the gene matches: 14. The CDR3 loop reads CSALQLAGLPKEQYF. The CDR3 DNA follows: TGCAGTGCTCTGCAACTAGCGGGGCTGCCTAAGGAGCAGTACTTC.